This T cell receptor beta chain was documented in a study of OX40 agonist ivuxolimab in advanced cancers. Broadly, across the study: Ivuxolimab was a fully human IgG2 agonistic monoclonal antibody targeting the costimulatory receptor OX40 (CD134). The paper describes the monotherapy dose-escalation part (N of about 55 patients) of the phase I trial of ivuxolimab. The point of sequencing TCRbeta in the periphery was to test whether ivuxolimab changed TCR sequence diversity and drove clonal T-cell expansion. Of the approximately 50 dose-escalation patients, hepatocellular carcinoma was present in around 20, melanoma in some 15, renal cell carcinoma in 9 and head and neck cancer in 9. Partial responses occurred in three dose-escalation patients: two with cutaneous melanoma and one with hepatocellular carcinoma. In the dose-escalation cohort, 82.7% of patients were male, and the mean age was around 60 years, with a range of roughly 23 to 85. Intravenous ivuxolimab was administered to patients every 2 weeks at six dose levels: 0.01, 0.1, 0.3, 1.5, 3 and 10 mg/kg. Prior anti-PD-1, anti-PD-L1 or anti-CTLA-4 therapy was permitted, and checkpoint inhibitors had been received by 40% to 50% of dose-escalation patients. Beyond this particular receptor, the publication reports: Partial responders in the 0.1-3.0 mg/kg groups had among the lowest normalized peripheral clonal expansion, especially among CD8+ T cells. After ivuxolimab, CD8+ T cells had more expanded clones than CD4+ T cells on average. At doses of 0.1 to 3.0 mg/kg, clonal expansion of both CD4+ and CD8+ T cells in blood was seen between baseline and week 6. Low levels of normalized T-cell clonal expansion were also seen in some patients who did not respond. Which antigens the clonally expanded peripheral T cells were specific for was not determined.

The trial excluded patients who had a history of autoimmune disease or who were on systemic immunosuppression. Peripheral blood for TCR sequencing was collected from all dose cohorts at baseline, on cycle 4 day 1, and on cycle 7 day 1. Samples were obtained from an open-label, multicenter, first-in-human phase I dose-escalation trial of ivuxolimab. Adults with locally advanced or metastatic head and neck squamous cell, hepatocellular, melanoma or renal cell carcinoma were enrolled in the trial. Before TCR sequencing, CD4+ T cells and CD8+ T cells were sorted from peripheral blood as separate populations. For sequencing of the TCRbeta CDR3 region, genomic DNA was extracted from the sorted cells. The immunoSEQ Assay was used for sequencing of TCRbeta CDR3 regions. TCRdb stores this immuneACCESS table with in-frame sequences only. Part of the clones is absent; in the studies checked, under half of the shortfall reflects unresolved V genes, and no reason is known for the rest. This sample is represented by some 60,000 clones; 91% of them were singletons. Clones ranked in the top ten supply more than 9.5% of the sample.

The V and J ends are trimmed by 7 bases and 7 bases, leaving 19 bases between them. From its cysteine to its phenylalanine, the CDR3 spans 15 amino acids. The retained sequence is limited to the CDR3, 45 bases, with the frame set at the first base. CDR1 and CDR2 are drawn from the germline V gene (reference sequence): MNHEY, SMNVEV. Worth noting for this clone: Its antigen is not yet known. No per-base quality is available; no much larger clone lies one base away.

The V and J genes are TRBV27 and TRBJ1-4; matching of 5 bases hints at TRBD1 as the D gene. The sequencing used CD4+ or CD8+ T cells sorted from blood, collected in a trial of the OX40 agonist ivuxolimab. The sequence was collected from an adult with an advanced solid tumor such as melanoma, head and neck, liver or kidney cancer. The CDR3 protein sequence reads: CASTETAGLSEKLFF. The DNA sequence reads TGTGCCAGCACGGAAACGGCAGGGTTAAGTGAAAAACTGTTTTTT.